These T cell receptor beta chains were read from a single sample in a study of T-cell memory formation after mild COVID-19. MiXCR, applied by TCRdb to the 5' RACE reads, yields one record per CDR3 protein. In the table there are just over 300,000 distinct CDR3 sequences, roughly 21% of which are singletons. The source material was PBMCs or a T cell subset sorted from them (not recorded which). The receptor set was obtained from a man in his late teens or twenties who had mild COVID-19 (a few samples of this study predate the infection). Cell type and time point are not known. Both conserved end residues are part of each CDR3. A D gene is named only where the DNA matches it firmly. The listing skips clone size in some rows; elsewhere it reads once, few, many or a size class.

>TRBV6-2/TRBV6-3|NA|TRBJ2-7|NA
TGTGCCAGCAGTTACTCTCCCCTCCGCTACGAGCAGTACTTC
CASSYSPLRYEQYF
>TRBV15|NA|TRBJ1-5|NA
TGTGCCACCAGCAGAGATGGTCAGCCCCAGCATTTT
CATSRDGQPQHF
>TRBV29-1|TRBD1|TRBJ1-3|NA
TGCAGCCAAGGCAGGGGGCAACTATTTGTTGGAAACACCATATATTTT
CSQGRGQLFVGNTIYF
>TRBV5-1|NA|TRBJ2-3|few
TGCGCCAGCAGCGCACTGAGCCGCACAGATACGCAGTATTTT
CASSALSRTDTQYF
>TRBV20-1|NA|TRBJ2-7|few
TGCAGCGGTGGCTCGCCGTCCGAGCAGTACTTC
CSGGSPSEQYF
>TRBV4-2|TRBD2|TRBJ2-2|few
TGTGCCAGCAGCCAAGAAGGGCGGGAGGACACCGGGGAGCTGTTTTTT
CASSQEGREDTGELFF
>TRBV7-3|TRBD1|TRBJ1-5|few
TGTGCCAGCAGCTGGACAGGCCCATGGCCCCAGCATTTT
CASSWTGPWPQHF
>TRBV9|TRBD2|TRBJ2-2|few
TGTGCCAGCAGCGTGACGGGGGGGCATCACACCGGGGAGCTGTTTTTT
CASSVTGGHHTGELFF
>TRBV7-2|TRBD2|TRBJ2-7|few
TGTGCCAGCTCCTTGCGGGGGGGCAGGGAGCAGTACTTC
CASSLRGGREQYF
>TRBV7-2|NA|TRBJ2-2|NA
TGTGCCAGCAGCTTGGTGGGGCAAGGGTCCGGGGAGCTGTTTTTT
CASSLVGQGSGELFF
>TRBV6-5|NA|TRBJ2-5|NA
TGTGCCAGTACCAGCCCGGTGGGCCAGTACTTC
CASTSPVGQYF
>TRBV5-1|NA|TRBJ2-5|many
TGCGCCAGCAGCTTGGGACAGTCCACGGAGAAAGAGACCCAGTACTTC
CASSLGQSTEKETQYF
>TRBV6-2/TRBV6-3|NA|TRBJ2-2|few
TGTGCCAGCAGTTACTCCGACCAGGGCGCCGGGGAGCTGTTTTTT
CASSYSDQGAGELFF
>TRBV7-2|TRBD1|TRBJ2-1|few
TGTGCCAGTTCCCGGGACAGGGTCAATGAGCAGTTCTTC
CASSRDRVNEQFF
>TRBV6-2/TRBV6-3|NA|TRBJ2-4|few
TGTGCCAGCAGTTACCCGACTAGTGGGGTGGCCAAAAACATTCAGTACTTC
CASSYPTSGVAKNIQYF
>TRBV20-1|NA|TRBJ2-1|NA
TGCAGTGCCCGGGACTGGGTCTACAATGAGCAGTTCTTC
CSARDWVYNEQFF
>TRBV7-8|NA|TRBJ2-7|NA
TGTGCCAGCAGCCGCCGTTGGGGCTACGAGCAGTACTTC
CASSRRWGYEQYF
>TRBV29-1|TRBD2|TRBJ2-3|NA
TGCAGCGTTCTCCCGGGGGGTCCGACAGATACGCAGTATTTT
CSVLPGGPTDTQYF
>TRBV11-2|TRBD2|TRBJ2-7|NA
TGTGCCAGCAGCCACCCGGGACTAGCGTCCTACGAGCAGTACTTC
CASSHPGLASYEQYF
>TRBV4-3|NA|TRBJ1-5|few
TGCGCCAGCAGCCCCAGCCGGGACGGTAGCAATCAGCCCCAGCATTTT
CASSPSRDGSNQPQHF
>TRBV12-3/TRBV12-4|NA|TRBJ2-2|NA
TGTGCCAGCAGTTTAGTCCCCCCGGCCGCGAACACCGGGGAGCTGTTTTTT
CASSLVPPAANTGELFF
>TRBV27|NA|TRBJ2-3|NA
TGTGCCAGCGGCTCATTGCCGGGGCTAGCTCTATCTGCGCAGTATTTT
CASGSLPGLALSAQYF
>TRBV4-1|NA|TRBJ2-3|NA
TGCGCCAGCAGCCAAGATATCGGCCGAGCCGCAGATACGCAGTATTTT
CASSQDIGRAADTQYF
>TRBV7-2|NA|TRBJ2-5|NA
TGTGCCAGCAGCCGAGCACTAGAGCACGGGACCCAGTACTTC
CASSRALEHGTQYF
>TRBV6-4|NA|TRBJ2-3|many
TGTGCCAGCAGTGAAGAGGGGGGGCCAGATACGCAGTATTTT
CASSEEGGPDTQYF
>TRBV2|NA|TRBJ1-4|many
TGTGCCAGCATGAGGGGATCTGGTGAAAAACTGTTTTTT
CASMRGSGEKLFF
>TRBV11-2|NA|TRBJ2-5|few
TGTGCCAGCAGGGTAGGGGGGGCCGCAGAGACCCAGTACTTC
CASRVGGAAETQYF
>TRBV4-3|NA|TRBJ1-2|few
TGCGCCAGCAGCCAGGATCTGGGAGGGAACTATGGCTACACCTTC
CASSQDLGGNYGYTF
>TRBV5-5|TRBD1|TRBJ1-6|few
TGTGCCAGCAGCTCACAGGGGGAAGGGAGTTCACCCCTCCACTTT
CASSSQGEGSSPLHF
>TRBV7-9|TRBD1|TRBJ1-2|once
TGTGCCAGCAGCGCAGGGGGGACAGGAGCTAACTATGGCTACACCTTC
CASSAGGTGANYGYTF
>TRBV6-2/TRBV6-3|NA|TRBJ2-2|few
TGTGCCAGCATGGGCCAGATTGTGTCCGGGGAGCTGTTTTTT
CASMGQIVSGELFF
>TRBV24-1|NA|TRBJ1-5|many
TGTGCCACCAGTGACGCGGGGACGTATCAGCCCCAGCATTTT
CATSDAGTYQPQHF
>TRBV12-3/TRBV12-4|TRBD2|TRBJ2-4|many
TGTGCCAGCAGTTTTGGCGGGAGGGCCATTCAGTACTTC
CASSFGGRAIQYF
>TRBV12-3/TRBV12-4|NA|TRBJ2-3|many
TGTGCCAGCAGTTTTTCGGGGTCTCTCACAGATACGCAGTATTTT
CASSFSGSLTDTQYF
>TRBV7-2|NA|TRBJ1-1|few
TGTGCCAGCAGCCAAAGCCCCTCGAACACTGAAGCTTTCTTT
CASSQSPSNTEAFF
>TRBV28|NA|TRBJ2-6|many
TGTGCCAGCAGTTCACACGATACTGGGGCCAACGTCCTGACTTTC
CASSSHDTGANVLTF
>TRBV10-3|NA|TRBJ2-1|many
TGTGCCATCAGCCAAGTCCGGGGAACTTCCTCCAATGAGCAGTTCTTC
CAISQVRGTSSNEQFF
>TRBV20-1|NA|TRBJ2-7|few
TGCAGTGCCATGGGGGGGCTCACATCCTACGAGCAGTACTTC
CSAMGGLTSYEQYF
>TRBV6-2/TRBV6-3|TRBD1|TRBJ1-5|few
TGTGCCAGCAGTCGTCATGCCGGGACAGGAAATCAGCCCCAGCATTTT
CASSRHAGTGNQPQHF
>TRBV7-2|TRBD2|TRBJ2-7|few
TGTGCCAGCAGCAGACGGACTAGCGGGGGGTCGTTCTACGAGCAGTACTTC
CASSRRTSGGSFYEQYF
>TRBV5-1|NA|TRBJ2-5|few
TGCGCCAGCAGCTTGGAAGTCCGACGTGTGGTTCAAGAGACCCAGTACTTC
CASSLEVRRVVQETQYF
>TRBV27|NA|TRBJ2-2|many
TGTGCCAGCAGTTACGGGGGCGGGGAGCTGTTTTTT
CASSYGGGELFF
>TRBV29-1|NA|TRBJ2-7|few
TGCAGCGTTGTGTTGCCGGGTCACTACGAGCAGTACTTC
CSVVLPGHYEQYF